The TCR beta chain described here comes from a study of identical twins' blood T cells. CDR3 length: 15 residues. Unmatched junction bases numbered 9, after V lost 6 bases and J lost 2 bases. The germline CDR1 and CDR2 sequences are SEHNR and FQNEAQ (reference sequence). TCRdb reanalysed the 5' RACE reads using MiXCR and keeps one entry per CDR3 protein. The sample consists of 350,000 to 400,000 distinct CDR3 sequences, approximately 30% of them appearing once. The source of this sequence is a woman aged 18-50 years in good health. Sequencing input: PBMCs. J is TRBJ1-2 and V is TRBV7-9; 7 positions match TRBD1. In nucleotides, the CDR3 is TGTGCCAGCAGTTTCTTACGACAGGGAAACTATGGCTACACCTTC. Its translation: CASSFLRQGNYGYTF. Drawing the rest from reference TRBV7-9 and TRBJ1-2, the complete variable domain is DTGVSQNPRHKITKRGQNVTFRCDPISEHNRLYWYRQTLGQGPEFLTYFQNEAQLEKSRLLSDRFSAERPKGSFSTLEIQRTEQGDSAMYLCASSFLRQGNYGYTFGSGTRLTVV.